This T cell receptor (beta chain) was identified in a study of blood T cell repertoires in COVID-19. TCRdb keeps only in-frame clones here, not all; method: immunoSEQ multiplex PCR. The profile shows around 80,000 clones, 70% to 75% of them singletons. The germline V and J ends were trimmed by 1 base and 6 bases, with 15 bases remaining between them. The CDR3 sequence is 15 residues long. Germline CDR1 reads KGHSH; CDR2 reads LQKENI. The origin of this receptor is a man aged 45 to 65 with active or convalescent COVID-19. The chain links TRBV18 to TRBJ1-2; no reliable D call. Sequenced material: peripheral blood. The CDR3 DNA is TGTGCCAGCTCACCACAGGTCCCTGGGAGTAATGGCTACACCTTC. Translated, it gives CASSPQVPGSNGYTF.